This TCR beta chain was recovered during a study of human versus mouse CDR3 diversity and MHC coevolution. Broader study findings: Human T cells were selected on more than five MHC II alleles. iCHAO1 estimated the human TCR beta repertoire at 1.6 million or so clonotypes. Compared with mice, human CDR3s carried more deletions and insertions on average.

Clones were sequenced by immunoSEQ multiplex PCR, and TCRdb holds only the in-frame ones, with some missing. The repertoire holds about 80,000 clones, with around 93% as singletons. Sorting isolated naive CD4 T cells lacking CD45RO and expressing CD62L. Germline-derived CDR1 and CDR2 are SGHTA and FQGTGA. The junction had 25 bases not matched to a gene; V was cut back by 4 bases and J by 2 bases. The CDR3 totals 21 residues. Concerning this clone: Antigen unknown.

The genes are TRBV7-3 and TRBJ1-1; TRBD1 matches 7 bases. The TCR originated in a person aged 25 to 69 in good health. The sequenced sample was naive CD4+ T cells from blood. Subset reported: CD45RO-negative CD62L-positive naive CD4 T cells. CDR3 coding DNA: TGTGCCAGCAGCTCCGACAGGGACCGGCGGAAAGAGGTTCCTTTCAACACTGAAGCTTTCTTT. Its translation: CASSSDRDRRKEVPFNTEAFF.